This record covers a single TCR beta chain. Both 60 Vbeta primers and 13 Jbeta primers went into the PCR. Generated by immunoSEQ multiplex PCR, the TCRdb table keeps only in-frame clones and is missing some. The sample has about 160,000 clones, around 80% seen once. The sample is drawn from a study of cytomegalovirus exposure and HLA in healthy donors. Trimming at V came to 1 base and at J to 9 bases, leaving 5 bases not matched to a gene. CDR1 and CDR2 (germline): SGHTA, FQGNSA. This CDR3 has 16 residues. Sequenced sample: PBMCs. V and J are TRBV7-2 and TRBJ2-3, with 15 bases fitting TRBD2. The source of this sequence is a man younger than 35 in good health and CMV-seropositive. This CDR3 is CASSLGTSGRARTQYF. In nucleotides, the CDR3 is TGTGCCAGCAGCTTAGGGACTAGCGGGAGGGCCCGGACGCAGTATTTT.